This entry is about one T cell receptor beta chain. What it binds is not known. The data were obtained in a study of early stage breast cancer tumors. Whole-study results and caveats: Tumors had roughly 2.3-fold higher T cell density and higher clonality than adjacent normal breast tissue.

The V gene's germline CDR1 is GTSNPN and CDR2 SVGIG (reference sequence). CDR3 length: 12 residues. V shed 4 bases and J 6 bases; nucleotides not matched to a gene: 2. The data were produced by immunoSEQ multiplex PCR, yet TCRdb's version contains in-frame clones alone and is incomplete. The data show more than 55,000 clones, 75% to 90% seen once. The material sequenced was blood. The receptor was isolated from a person aged 35-49 years with breast cancer. The J gene is TRBJ1-2, the V gene TRBV30; 10 bases are a match to TRBD1. CDR3 amino acids: CAWTGTGDGYTF. The CDR3 DNA reads TGTGCCTGGACCGGGACAGGGGATGGCTACACCTTC.